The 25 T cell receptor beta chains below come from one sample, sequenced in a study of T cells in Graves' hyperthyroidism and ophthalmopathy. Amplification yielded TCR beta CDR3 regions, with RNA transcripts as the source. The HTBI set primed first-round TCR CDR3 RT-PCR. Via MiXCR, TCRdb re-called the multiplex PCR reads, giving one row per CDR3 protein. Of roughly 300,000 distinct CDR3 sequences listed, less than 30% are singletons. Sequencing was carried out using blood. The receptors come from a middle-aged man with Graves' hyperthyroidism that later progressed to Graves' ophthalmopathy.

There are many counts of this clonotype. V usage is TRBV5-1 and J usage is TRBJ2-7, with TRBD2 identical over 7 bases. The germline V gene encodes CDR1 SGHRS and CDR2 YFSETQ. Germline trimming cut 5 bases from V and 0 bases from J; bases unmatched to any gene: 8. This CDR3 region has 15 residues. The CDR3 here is CASRAGTMDSYEQYF. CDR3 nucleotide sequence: TGCGCCAGCAGGGCCGGGACTATGGACTCCTACGAGCAGTACTTC.

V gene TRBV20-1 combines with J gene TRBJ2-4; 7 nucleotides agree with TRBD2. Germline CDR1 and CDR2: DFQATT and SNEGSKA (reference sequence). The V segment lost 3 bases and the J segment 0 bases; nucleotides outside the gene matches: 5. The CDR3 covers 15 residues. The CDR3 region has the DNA TGCAGTGCTAGGGCGGGCGGGAGAGCCAAAAACATTCAGTACTTC. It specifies CSARAGGRAKNIQYF.

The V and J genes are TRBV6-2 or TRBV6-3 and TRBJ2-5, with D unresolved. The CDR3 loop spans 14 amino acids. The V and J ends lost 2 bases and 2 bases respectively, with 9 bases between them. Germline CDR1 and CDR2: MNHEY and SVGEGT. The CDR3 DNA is TGTGCCAGCAGTTACCTGTCAGTTCAAGAGACCCAGTACTTC. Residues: CASSYLSVQETQYF.

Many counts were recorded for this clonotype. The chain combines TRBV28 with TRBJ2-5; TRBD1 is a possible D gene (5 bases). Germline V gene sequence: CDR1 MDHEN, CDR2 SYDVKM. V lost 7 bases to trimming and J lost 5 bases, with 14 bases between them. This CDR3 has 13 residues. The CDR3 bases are TGTGCCAGCATCCCCCCAGGGCGGGAGACCCAGTACTTC. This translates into CASIPPGRETQYF.

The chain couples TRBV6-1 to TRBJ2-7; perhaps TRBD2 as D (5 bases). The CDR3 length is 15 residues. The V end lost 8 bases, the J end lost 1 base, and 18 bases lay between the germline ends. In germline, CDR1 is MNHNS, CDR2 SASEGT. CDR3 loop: CASRKEAVGSYEQYF. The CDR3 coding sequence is TGTGCCAGCCGAAAGGAGGCAGTGGGATCCTACGAGCAGTACTTC.

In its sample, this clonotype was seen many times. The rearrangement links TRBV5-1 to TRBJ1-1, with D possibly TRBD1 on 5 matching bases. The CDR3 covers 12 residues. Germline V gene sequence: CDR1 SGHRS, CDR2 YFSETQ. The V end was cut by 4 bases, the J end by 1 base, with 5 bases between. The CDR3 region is CASSTGNTEAFF. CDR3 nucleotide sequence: TGCGCCAGCAGCACAGGGAACACTGAAGCTTTCTTT.

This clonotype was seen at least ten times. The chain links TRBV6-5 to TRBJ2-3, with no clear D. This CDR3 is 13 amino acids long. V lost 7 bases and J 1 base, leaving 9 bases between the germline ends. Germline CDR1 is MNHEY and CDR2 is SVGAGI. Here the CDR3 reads CASTLDRTDTQYF. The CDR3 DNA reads TGTGCCAGCACCCTTGACCGCACAGATACGCAGTATTTT.

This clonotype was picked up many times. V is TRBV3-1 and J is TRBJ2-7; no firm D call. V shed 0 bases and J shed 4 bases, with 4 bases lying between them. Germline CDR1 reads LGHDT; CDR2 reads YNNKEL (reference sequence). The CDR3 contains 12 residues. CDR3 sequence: CASSQDVYEQYF. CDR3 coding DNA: TGTGCCAGCAGCCAAGATGTGTACGAGCAGTACTTC.

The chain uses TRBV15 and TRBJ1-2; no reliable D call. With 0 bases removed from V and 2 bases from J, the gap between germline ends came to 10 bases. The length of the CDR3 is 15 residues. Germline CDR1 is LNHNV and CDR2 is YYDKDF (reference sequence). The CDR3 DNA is TGTGCCACCAGCAGAGACGGCACCTTCAACTATGGCTACACCTTC. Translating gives CATSRDGTFNYGYTF.

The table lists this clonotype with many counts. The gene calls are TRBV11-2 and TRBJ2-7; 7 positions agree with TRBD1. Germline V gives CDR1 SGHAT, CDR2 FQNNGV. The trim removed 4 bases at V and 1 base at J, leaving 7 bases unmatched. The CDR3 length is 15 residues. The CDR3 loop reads CASSSRQGASYEQYF. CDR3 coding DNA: TGTGCCAGCAGCTCCCGACAGGGTGCGTCCTACGAGCAGTACTTC.

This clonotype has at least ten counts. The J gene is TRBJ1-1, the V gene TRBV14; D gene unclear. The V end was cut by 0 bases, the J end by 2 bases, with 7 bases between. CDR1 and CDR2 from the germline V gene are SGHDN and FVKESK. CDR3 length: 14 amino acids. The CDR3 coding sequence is TGTGCCAGCAGCCAAGACAGGTCTAACACTGAAGCTTTCTTT. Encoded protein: CASSQDRSNTEAFF.

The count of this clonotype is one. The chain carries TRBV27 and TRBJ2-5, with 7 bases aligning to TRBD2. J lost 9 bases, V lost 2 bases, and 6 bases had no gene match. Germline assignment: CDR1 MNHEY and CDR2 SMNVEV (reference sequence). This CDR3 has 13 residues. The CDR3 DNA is TGTGCCAGCAGTTTAGCGGGACGGGAGGCCCAGTACTTC. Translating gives CASSLAGREAQYF.

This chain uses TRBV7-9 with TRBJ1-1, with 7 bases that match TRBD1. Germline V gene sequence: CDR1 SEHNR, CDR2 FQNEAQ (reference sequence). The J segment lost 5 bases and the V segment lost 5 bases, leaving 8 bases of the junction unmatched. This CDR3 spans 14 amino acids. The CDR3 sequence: CASSPGGQWTEAFF. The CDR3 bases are TGTGCCAGCAGCCCAGGGGGGCAGTGGACTGAAGCTTTCTTT.

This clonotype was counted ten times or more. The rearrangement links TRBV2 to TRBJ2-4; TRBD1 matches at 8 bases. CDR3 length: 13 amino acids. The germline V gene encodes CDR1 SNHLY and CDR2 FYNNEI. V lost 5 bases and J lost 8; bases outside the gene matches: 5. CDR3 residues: CASSQDRGHIQYF. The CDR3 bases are TGTGCCAGCAGTCAAGACAGGGGACACATTCAGTACTTC. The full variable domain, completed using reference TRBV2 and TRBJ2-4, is EPEVTQTPSHQVTQMGQEVILRCVPISNHLYFYWYRQILGQKVEFLVSFYNNEISEKSEIFDDQFSVERPDGSNFTLKIRSTKLEDSAMYFCASSQDRGHIQYFGAGTRLSVL.

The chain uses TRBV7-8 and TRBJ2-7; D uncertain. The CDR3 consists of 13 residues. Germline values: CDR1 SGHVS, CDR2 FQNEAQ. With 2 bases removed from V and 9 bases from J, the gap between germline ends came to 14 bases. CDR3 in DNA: TGTGCCAGCAGCTTAAACGAGGCTGTGGGGCAGTACTTC. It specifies CASSLNEAVGQYF.

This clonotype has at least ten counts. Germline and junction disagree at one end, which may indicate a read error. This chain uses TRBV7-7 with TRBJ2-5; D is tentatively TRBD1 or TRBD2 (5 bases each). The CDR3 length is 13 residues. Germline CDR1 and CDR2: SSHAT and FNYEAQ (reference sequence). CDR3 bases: TGTGCTAGCAGCGGTGGGGCCGCAGAGACCCAGTACTTC. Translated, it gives CASSGGAAETQYF.

The CDR3 loop reads CASSPQHGNTEAFF. CDR3 DNA: TGTGCCAGCAGCCCACAACACGGGAACACTGAAGCTTTCTTT. V gene TRBV12-3 or TRBV12-4 combines with J gene TRBJ1-1, with no clear D. V gave up 6 bases and J gave up 1 base, with 12 bases separating them. This CDR3 is built from 14 residues.

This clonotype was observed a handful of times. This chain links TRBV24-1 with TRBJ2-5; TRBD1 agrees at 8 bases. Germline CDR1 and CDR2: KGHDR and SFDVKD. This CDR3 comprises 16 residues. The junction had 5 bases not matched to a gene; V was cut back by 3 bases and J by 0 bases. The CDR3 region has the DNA TGTGCCACCAGTGATCTAAACAGGGGGTACCAAGAGACCCAGTACTTC. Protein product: CATSDLNRGYQETQYF.

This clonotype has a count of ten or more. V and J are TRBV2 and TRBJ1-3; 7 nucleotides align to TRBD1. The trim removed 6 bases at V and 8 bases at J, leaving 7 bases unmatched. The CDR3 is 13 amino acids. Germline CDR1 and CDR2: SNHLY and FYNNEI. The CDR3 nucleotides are TGTGCCAGCAGGGACAGGTCCTGGGACACCATATATTTT. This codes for CASRDRSWDTIYF.

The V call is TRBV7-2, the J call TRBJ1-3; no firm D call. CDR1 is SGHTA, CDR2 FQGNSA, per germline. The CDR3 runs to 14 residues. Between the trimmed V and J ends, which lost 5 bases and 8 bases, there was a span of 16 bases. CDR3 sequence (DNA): TGTGCCAGCAGCCCACGGGAGGGAAGCGACACCATATATTTT. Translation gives CASSPREGSDTIYF. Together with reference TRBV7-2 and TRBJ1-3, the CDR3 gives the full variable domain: GAGVSQSPSNKVTEKGKDVELRCDPISGHTALYWYRQSLGQGLEFLIYFQGNSAPDKSGLPSDRFSAERTGGSVSTLTIQRTQQEDSAVYLCASSPREGSDTIYFGEGSWLTVV.

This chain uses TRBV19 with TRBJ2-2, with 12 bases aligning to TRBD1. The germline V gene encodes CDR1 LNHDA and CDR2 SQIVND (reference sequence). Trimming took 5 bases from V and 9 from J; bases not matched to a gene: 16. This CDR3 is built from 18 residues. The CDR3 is CASSPRFWDRGRFRELFF. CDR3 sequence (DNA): TGTGCCAGTAGTCCTCGATTCTGGGACAGGGGGCGGTTCAGGGAGCTGTTTTTT. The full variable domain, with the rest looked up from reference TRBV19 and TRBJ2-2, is DGGITQSPKYLFRKEGQNVTLSCEQNLNHDAMYWYRQDPGQGLRLIYYSQIVNDFQKGDIAEGYSVSREKKESFPLTVTSAQKNPTAFYLCASSPRFWDRGRFRELFFGEGSRLTVL.

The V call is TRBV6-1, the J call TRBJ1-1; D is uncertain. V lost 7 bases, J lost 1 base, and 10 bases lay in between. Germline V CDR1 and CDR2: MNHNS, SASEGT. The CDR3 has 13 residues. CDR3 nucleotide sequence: TGTGCCAGCAAAGAAGGGCCGAACACTGAAGCTTTCTTT. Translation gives CASKEGPNTEAFF.

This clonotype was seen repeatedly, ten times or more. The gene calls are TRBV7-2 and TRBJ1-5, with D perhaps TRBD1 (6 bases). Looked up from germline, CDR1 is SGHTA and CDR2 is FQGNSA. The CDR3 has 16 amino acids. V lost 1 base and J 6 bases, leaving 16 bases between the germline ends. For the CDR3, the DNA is TGTGCCAGCAGCTTAGGAATCAGGGGTAGTACTCAGCCCCAGCATTTT. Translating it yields CASSLGIRGSTQPQHF.

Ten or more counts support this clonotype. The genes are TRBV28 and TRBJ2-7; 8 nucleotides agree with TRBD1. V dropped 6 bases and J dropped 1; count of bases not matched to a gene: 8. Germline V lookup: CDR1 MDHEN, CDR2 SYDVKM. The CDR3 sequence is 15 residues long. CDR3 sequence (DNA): TGTGCCAGCAGCCGCCCAGGGGGCCGGTCCTACGAGCAGTACTTC. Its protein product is CASSRPGGRSYEQYF.

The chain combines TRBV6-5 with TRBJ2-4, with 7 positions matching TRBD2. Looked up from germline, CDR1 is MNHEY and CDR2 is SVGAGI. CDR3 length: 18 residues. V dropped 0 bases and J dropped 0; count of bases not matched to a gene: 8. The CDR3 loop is CASSYSPTSPLAKNIQYF. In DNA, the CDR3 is TGTGCCAGCAGTTACTCCCCGACTAGCCCTCTAGCCAAAAACATTCAGTACTTC.